This TCR beta chain originates from a study of beta chain features in type 1 diabetes. Whole-study results and caveats: Among type 1 diabetes patients, VDJ junctions had fewer insertions and more deletions. Compared with healthy donors, patients appeared to share more similar naive, central memory and regulatory TCRB repertoires. Overrepresentation of cells with high TCR expression could result from cDNA sequencing.

CD4+ naive, central memory, regulatory and stem cell-like memory cells were sorted via CD45RO/CCR7/CD25/CD127/CD95/CD27. This clone has more than one count but fewer than ten. Its antigen is unknown. Looked up from germline, CDR1 is MDHEN and CDR2 is SYDVKM. The junction had 9 bases not matched to a gene; V was cut back by 6 bases and J by 4 bases. The CDR3 consists of 15 residues. The investigators reverse transcribed all of the isolated RNA, so they sequenced expressed TCRB transcripts. Measured with immunoSEQ multiplex PCR; TCRdb has only the in-frame clones, and not every one. The repertoire holds about 620,000 clones, with 15% to 17% as singletons.

Sequencing was done on a sample of naive CD4+ T cells from blood. The clonotype comes from a man younger than 35 in good health. V gene TRBV28 combines with J gene TRBJ2-1; TRBD1 agrees at 7 bases. CDR3 sequence reads: CASSEETGRYNEQFF. In nucleotides, the CDR3 is TGTGCCAGCAGCGAAGAGACAGGGCGGTACAATGAGCAGTTCTTC.